This T cell receptor beta chain was retrieved from a study of T-cell memory formation after mild COVID-19. Whole-study findings and limits: For second-wave clones that peaked at day 37, SARS-CoV-2 specificity went unverified. Later expanders leaned toward CD4+, whereas clones contracting from day 15 to 85 were balanced CD4/CD8. Chiefly within CM and EM were the contracting CD4+ clones; CD8+ ones were within EMRA.

This CDR3 is 16 amino acids long. Losses at the gene ends were 3 bases for V and 2 bases for J; bases not matched to a gene: 3. Notes on this clonotype: As yet, its antigen is unknown.

After 5'RACE with constant-segment primers, TCR alpha and TCR beta cDNA libraries carrying sample barcodes and UMIs were obtained. TCRdb re-analysed the 5' RACE reads in MiXCR, keeping a single row per CDR3 protein. The table includes fewer than 200,000 distinct CDR3 sequences, around 18% detected once. The sequence was obtained from a young man who had mild COVID-19 (a few samples of this study predate the infection). Cell type and time point are not known. The gene calls are TRBV12-3 or TRBV12-4 and TRBJ2-3, with 12 positions matching TRBD2. Sample: PBMCs or a T cell subset sorted from them (not recorded which). The CDR3 loop is CASSFGLAGYTDTQYF. CDR3 DNA: TGTGCCAGCAGTTTTGGACTAGCGGGATACACAGATACGCAGTATTTT.